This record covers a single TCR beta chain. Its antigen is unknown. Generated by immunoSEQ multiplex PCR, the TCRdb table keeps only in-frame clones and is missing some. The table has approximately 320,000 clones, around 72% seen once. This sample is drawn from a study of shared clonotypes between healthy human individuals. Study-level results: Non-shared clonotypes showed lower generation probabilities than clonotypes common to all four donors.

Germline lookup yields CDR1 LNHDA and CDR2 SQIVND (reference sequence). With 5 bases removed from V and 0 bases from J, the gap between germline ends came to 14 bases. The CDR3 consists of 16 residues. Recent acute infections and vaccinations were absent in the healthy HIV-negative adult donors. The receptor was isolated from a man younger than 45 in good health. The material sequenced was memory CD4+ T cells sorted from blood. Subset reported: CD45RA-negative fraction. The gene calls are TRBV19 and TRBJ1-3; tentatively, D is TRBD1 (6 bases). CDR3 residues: CASSARRTASGNTIYF. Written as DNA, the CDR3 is TGTGCCAGTAGTGCTAGAAGGACAGCCTCTGGAAACACCATATATTTT.